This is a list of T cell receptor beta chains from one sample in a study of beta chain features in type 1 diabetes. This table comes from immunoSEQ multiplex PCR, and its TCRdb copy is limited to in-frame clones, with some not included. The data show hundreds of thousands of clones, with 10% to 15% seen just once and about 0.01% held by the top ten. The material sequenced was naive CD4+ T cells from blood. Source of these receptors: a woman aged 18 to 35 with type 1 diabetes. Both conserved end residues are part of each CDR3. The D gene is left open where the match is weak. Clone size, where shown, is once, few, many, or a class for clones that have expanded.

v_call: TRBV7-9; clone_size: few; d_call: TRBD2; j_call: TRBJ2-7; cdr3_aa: CASSLGGLTSGLLGEQYF; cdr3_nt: TGTGCCAGCAGCTTAGGGGGGTTGACTAGCGGTTTGCTCGGAGAGCAGTACTTC
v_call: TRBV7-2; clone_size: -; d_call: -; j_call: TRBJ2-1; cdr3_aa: CASSLDGWRDNEQFF; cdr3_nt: TGTGCCAGCAGCTTAGATGGCTGGAGGGACAATGAGCAGTTCTTC
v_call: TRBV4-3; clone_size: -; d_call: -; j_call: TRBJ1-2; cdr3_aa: CASSPVTADYGYTF; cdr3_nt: TGCGCCAGCAGCCCAGTGACAGCAGACTATGGCTACACCTTC
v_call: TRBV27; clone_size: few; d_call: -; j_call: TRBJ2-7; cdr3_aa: CASRGPYEQYF; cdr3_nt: TGTGCCAGCAGGGGCCCCTACGAGCAGTACTTC
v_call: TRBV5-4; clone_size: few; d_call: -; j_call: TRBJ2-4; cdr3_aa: CASSLAVAKNIQYF; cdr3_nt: TGTGCCAGCAGCTTGGCGGTAGCCAAAAACATTCAGTACTTC
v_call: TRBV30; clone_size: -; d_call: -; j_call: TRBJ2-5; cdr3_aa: CAWSVLEGKETQYF; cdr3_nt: TGTGCCTGGAGTGTACTAGAGGGAAAAGAGACCCAGTACTTC
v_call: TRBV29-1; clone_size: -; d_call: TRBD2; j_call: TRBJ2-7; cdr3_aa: CSVRRGGTYEQYF; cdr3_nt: TGCAGCGTACGCCGCGGGGGTACCTACGAGCAGTACTTC
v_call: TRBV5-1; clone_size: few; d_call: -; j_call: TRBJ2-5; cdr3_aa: CASRRKSWYQETQYF; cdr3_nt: TGCGCCAGCAGGAGGAAGAGCTGGTACCAAGAGACCCAGTACTTC
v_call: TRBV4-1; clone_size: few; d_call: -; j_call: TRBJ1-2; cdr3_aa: CASNQVMGQANYGYTF; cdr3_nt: TGCGCCAGCAACCAAGTAATGGGGCAGGCTAACTATGGCTACACCTTC
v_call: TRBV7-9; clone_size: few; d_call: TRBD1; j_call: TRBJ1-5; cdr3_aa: CASSRQTGESNQPQHF; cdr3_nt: TGTGCCAGCAGCCGGCAAACAGGGGAAAGCAATCAGCCCCAGCATTTT
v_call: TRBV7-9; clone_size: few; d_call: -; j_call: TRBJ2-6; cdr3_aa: CASSLIAGANVLTF; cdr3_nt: TGTGCCAGCAGCTTAATAGCTGGGGCCAACGTCCTGACTTTC
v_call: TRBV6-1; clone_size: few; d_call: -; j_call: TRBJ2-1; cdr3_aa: CASRFSSNEQFF; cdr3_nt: TGTGCCAGCAGGTTTAGCAGCAATGAGCAGTTCTTC
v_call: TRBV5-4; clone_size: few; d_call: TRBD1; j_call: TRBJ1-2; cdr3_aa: CASSLGQGPGYTF; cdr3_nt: TGTGCCAGCAGCCTGGGACAGGGCCCTGGCTACACCTTC
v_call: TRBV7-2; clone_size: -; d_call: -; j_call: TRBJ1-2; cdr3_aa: CASSQQTADNYGYTF; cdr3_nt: TGTGCCAGCAGCCAACAGACGGCAGACAACTATGGCTACACCTTC
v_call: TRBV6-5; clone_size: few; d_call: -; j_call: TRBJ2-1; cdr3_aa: CASSFQGNEQFF; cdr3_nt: TGTGCCAGCAGTTTCCAGGGGAATGAGCAGTTCTTC
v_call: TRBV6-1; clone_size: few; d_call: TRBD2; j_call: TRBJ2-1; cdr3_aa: CACIRGAYNEQFF; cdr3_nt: TGTGCCTGTATTCGGGGGGCCTACAATGAGCAGTTCTTC
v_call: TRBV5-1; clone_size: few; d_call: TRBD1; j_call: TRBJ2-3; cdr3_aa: CASSRGQVDYDTQYF; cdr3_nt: TGCGCCAGCAGCCGGGGACAGGTAGATTATGATACGCAGTATTTT
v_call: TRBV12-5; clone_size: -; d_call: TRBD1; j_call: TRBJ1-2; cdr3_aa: CASGLGTGVGGGYTF; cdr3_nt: TGTGCTAGTGGTTTGGGAACAGGGGTAGGTGGAGGCTACACCTTC
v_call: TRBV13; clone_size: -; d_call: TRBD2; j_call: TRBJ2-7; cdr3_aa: CASSPSRFSGGEAHEQYF; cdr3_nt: TGTGCCAGCAGTCCTTCCCGTTTCAGCGGGGGGGAGGCCCACGAGCAGTACTTC
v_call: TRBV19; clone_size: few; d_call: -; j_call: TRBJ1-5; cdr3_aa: CASSANGGPGQPQHF; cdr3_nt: TGTGCCAGTAGTGCCAATGGGGGCCCGGGGCAGCCCCAGCATTTT
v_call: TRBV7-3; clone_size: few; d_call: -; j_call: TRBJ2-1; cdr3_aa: CASSDKRQGGNEQFF; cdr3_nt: TGTGCCAGCAGCGATAAGCGGCAGGGGGGCAATGAGCAGTTCTTC
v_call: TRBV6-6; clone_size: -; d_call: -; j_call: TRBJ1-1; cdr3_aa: CASSYLGNTEAFF; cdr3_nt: TGTGCCAGCAGTTACCTGGGCAACACTGAAGCTTTCTTT
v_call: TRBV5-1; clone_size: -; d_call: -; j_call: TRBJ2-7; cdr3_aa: CASSLLTGDFYEQYF; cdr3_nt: TGCGCCAGCAGCTTGTTGACCGGGGATTTCTACGAGCAGTACTTC
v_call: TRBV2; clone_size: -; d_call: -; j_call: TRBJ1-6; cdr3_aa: CASKPQGWGSPLHF; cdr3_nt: TGTGCCAGCAAACCACAGGGATGGGGTTCACCCCTCCACTTT
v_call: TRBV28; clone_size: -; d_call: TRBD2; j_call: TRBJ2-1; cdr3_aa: CASSLLASGLSSSYNEQFF; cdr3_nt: TGTGCCAGCAGTTTATTGGCTAGCGGACTTAGCAGCTCCTACAATGAGCAGTTCTTC
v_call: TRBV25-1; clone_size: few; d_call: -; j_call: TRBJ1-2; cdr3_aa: CASTDSGRGGVYTF; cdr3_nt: TGTGCCAGCACCGACTCCGGGCGAGGCGGGGTCTACACCTTC
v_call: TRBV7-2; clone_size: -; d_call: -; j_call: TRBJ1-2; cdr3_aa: CASSPSGTVAGYTF; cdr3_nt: TGTGCCAGCAGCCCTTCCGGGACTGTGGCTGGCTACACCTTC
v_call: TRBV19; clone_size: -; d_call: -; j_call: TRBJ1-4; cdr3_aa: CASSNAGEEKLFF; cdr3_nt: TGTGCCAGTAGTAACGCAGGGGAAGAAAAACTGTTTTTT
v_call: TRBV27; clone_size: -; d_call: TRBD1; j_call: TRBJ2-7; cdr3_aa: CASSLGQVPYEQYF; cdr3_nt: TGTGCCAGCAGTTTGGGACAGGTTCCCTACGAGCAGTACTTC
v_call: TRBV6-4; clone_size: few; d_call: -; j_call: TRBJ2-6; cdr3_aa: CASRPGSPGVGANVLTF; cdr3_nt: TGTGCCAGCAGGCCGGGGTCACCGGGGGTTGGGGCCAACGTCCTGACTTTC
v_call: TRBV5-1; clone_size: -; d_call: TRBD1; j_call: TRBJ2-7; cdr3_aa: CASSERDRSYEQYF; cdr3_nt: TGCGCCAGCAGCGAACGGGACAGATCCTACGAGCAGTACTTC
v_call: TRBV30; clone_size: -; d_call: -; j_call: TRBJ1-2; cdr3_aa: CAWETTGTYGYTF; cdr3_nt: TGTGCCTGGGAGACGACAGGAACCTATGGCTACACCTTC
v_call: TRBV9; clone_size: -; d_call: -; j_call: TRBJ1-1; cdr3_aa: CASSPRVGYTEAFF; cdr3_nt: TGTGCCAGCAGCCCCAGGGTAGGGTACACTGAAGCTTTCTTT
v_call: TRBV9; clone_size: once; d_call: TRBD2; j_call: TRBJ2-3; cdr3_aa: CASSVGSGGITDTQYF; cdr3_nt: TGTGCCAGCAGCGTAGGATCGGGAGGGATCACAGATACGCAGTATTTT
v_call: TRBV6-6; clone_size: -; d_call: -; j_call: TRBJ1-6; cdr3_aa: CASSYGSSYNSPLHF; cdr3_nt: TGTGCCAGCAGTTACGGCAGCTCCTATAATTCACCCCTCCACTTT
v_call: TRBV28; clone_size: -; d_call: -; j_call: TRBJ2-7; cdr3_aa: CASSSTSYEQYF; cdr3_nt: TGTGCCAGCAGTTCCACATCCTACGAGCAGTACTTC
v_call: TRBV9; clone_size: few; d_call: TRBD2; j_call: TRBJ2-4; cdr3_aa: CASSVAGGLEGIQYF; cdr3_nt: TGTGCCAGCAGCGTAGCGGGAGGCCTAGAGGGCATTCAGTACTTC
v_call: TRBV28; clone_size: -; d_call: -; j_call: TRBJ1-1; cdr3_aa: CASSARFEAFF; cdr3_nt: TGTGCCAGCAGCGCTAGATTTGAAGCTTTCTTT
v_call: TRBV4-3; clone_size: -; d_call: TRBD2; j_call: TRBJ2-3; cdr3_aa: CASSQRTSGEDTQYF; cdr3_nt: TGCGCCAGCAGCCAACGGACTAGCGGGGAAGATACGCAGTATTTT
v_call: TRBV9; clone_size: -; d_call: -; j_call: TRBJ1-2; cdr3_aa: CASSVEVSGYGYTF; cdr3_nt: TGTGCCAGCAGCGTAGAGGTCTCGGGCTATGGCTACACCTTC
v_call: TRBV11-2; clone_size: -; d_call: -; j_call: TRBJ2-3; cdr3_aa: CASSSLGGDTDTQYF; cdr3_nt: TGTGCCAGCAGCTCCCTCGGAGGGGACACAGATACGCAGTATTTT
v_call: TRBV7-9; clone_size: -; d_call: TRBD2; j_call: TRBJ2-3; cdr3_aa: CARTTSGSDTQYF; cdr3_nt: TGTGCCAGGACGACTAGCGGCTCTGATACGCAGTATTTT
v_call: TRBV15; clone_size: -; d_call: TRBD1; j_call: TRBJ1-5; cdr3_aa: CATSSPDRGDQPQHF; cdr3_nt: TGTGCCACCAGCTCCCCGGACAGGGGCGATCAGCCCCAGCATTTT
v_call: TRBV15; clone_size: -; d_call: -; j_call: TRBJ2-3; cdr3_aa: CATSRAIGTASTDTQYF; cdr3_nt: TGTGCCACCAGCAGAGCAATCGGGACTGCAAGCACAGATACGCAGTATTTT
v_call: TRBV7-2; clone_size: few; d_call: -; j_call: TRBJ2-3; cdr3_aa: CASSQAGGTDTQYF; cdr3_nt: TGTGCCAGCAGCCAAGCAGGGGGCACAGATACGCAGTATTTT
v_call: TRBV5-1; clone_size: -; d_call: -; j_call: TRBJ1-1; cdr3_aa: CASSLSEAGNTEAFF; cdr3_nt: TGCGCCAGCAGCTTGTCTGAGGCCGGGAACACTGAAGCTTTCTTT
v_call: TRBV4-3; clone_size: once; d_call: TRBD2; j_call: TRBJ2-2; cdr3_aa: CASSQVRGGNTGELFF; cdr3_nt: TGCGCCAGCAGCCAAGTGCGGGGGGGTAACACCGGGGAGCTGTTTTTT
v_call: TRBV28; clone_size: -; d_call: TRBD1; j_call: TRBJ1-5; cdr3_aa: CASSPPGTGAQPQHF; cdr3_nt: TGTGCCAGCAGTCCTCCCGGGACAGGGGCGCAGCCCCAGCATTTT
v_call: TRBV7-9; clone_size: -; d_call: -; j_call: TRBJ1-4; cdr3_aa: CASSSSGNEKLFF; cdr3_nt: TGTGCCAGCAGCAGTTCCGGTAATGAAAAACTGTTTTTT
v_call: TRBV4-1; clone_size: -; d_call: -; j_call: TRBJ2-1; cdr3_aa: CASSPSGPQQFF; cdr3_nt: TGCGCCAGCAGCCCTTCAGGTCCTCAGCAGTTCTTC
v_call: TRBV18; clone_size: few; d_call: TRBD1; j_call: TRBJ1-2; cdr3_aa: CASSPTGGDRYTF; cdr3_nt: TGTGCCAGCTCACCGACAGGGGGTGATCGCTACACCTTC
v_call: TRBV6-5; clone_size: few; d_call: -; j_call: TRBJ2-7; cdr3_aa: CASSYSDSLYEQYF; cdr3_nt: TGTGCCAGCAGTTACTCCGACAGCCTCTACGAGCAGTACTTC
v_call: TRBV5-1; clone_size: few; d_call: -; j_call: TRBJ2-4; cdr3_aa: CASSLTGPAQNIQYF; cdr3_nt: TGCGCCAGCAGCTTGACAGGGCCAGCTCAAAACATTCAGTACTTC
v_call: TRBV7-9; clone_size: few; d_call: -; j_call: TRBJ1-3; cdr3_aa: CASSFGREGLNSGNTIYF; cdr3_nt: TGTGCCAGCAGCTTCGGCCGGGAGGGCCTTAACTCTGGAAACACCATATATTTT
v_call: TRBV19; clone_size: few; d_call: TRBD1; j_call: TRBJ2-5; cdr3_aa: CASSSGQGATTGETQYF; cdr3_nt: TGTGCCAGTAGTAGCGGACAGGGGGCGACGACTGGAGAGACCCAGTACTTC
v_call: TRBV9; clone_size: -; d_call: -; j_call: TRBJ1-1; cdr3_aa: CASSVEFSVRESAEAFF; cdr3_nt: TGTGCCAGCAGCGTTGAATTCTCGGTTAGGGAGTCGGCTGAAGCTTTCTTT
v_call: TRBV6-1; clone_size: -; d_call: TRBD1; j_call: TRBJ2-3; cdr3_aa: CASRRDSPADTQYF; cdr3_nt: TGTGCCAGCCGAAGGGACAGTCCAGCAGATACGCAGTATTTT
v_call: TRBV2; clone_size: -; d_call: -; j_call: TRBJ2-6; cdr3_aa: CASSESSAGANVLTF; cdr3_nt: TGTGCCAGCAGTGAATCGTCAGCTGGGGCCAACGTCCTGACTTTC
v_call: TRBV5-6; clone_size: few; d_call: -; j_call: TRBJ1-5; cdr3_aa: CASSLRQGYQPQHF; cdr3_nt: TGTGCCAGCAGCTTGAGGCAGGGGTATCAGCCCCAGCATTTT
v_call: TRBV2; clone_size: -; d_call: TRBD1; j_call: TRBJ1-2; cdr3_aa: CASASQGVGYTF; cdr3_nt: TGTGCCAGCGCGAGTCAGGGGGTTGGCTACACCTTC